This T cell receptor beta chain is drawn from a study of T cell repertoires in cytomegalovirus infection. This clonotype showed up many times. The antigen remains undetermined. The CDR3 covers 13 residues. Trimming removed 4 bases from V and 8 bases from J, with 12 bases in between. CDR1 and CDR2 from the germline V gene are SGHVS and FNYEAQ. Via MiXCR, TCRdb re-called the reads, giving one row per CDR3 protein. Here the sample spans roughly 800,000 distinct CDR3 sequences, under 35% being singletons. This sequence was found in a human donor in good health (CMV status not recorded). Some clones in this sample may be carry-over from other donors' samples. This chain links TRBV7-6 with TRBJ2-1; D possibly corresponds to TRBD2 (6 bases). The material was cultured CD8+ T cells from PBMCs, obtained from culture after CMV antigen stimulation. CDR3 sequence: CASSSWGVDEQFF. The CDR3 bases are TGTGCCAGCAGCTCCTGGGGGGTTGATGAGCAGTTCTTC. The complete variable domain, with remaining parts taken from reference TRBV7-6 and TRBJ2-1, reads GAGVSQSPRYKVTKRGQDVALRCDPISGHVSLYWYRQALGQGPEFLTYFNYEAQQDKSGLPNDRFSAERPEGSISTLTIQRTEQRDSAMYRCASSSWGVDEQFFGPGTRLTVL.